This entry concerns a single T cell receptor (beta chain). RNA transcripts were the template for amplifying TCR beta CDR3 regions. The study used the HTBI primer set for a first-round RT-PCR of the TCR CDR3. TCRdb reanalysed the multiplex PCR reads using MiXCR and keeps one entry per CDR3 protein. The sample records some 140,000 distinct CDR3 sequences, approximately 20% being singletons. Patients between 18 and 65 years old had hyperthyroidism, newly diagnosed and lasting under 2 months. First hyperthyroidism diagnosis is when the blood sample was obtained, before any ophthalmopathy symptoms. The junction had 5 bases not matched to a gene; V was cut back by 6 bases and J by 5 bases. CDR3 length: 13 residues. Germline V CDR1 and CDR2: WSHSY, SAAADI. This entry belongs to a study of T cells in Graves' hyperthyroidism and ophthalmopathy.

What was sequenced was blood. The source of this sequence is a woman aged 50 to 65 with Graves' hyperthyroidism that later progressed to Graves' ophthalmopathy. The gene calls are TRBV10-2 and TRBJ2-3; 7 nucleotides match TRBD2. CDR3 DNA: TGCGCCAGCAGACGGGAGGACGGAGATACGCAGTATTTT. The encoded protein is CASRREDGDTQYF.